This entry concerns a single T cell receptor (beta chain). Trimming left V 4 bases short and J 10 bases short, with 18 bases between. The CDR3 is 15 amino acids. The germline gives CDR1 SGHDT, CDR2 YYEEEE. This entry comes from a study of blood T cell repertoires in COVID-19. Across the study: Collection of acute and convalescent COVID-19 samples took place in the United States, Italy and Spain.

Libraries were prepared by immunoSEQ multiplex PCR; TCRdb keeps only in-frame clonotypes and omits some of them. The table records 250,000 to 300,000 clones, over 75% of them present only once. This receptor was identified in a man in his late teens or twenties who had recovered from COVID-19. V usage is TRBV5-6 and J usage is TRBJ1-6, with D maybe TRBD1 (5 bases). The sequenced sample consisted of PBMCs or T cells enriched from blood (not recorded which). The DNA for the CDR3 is TGTGCCAGCAGCCACCTAAGTAGGGGTGAGTCACCCCTCCACTTT. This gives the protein CASSHLSRGESPLHF. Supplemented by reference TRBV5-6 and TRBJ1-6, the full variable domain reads DAGVTQSPTHLIKTRGQQVTLRCSPKSGHDTVSWYQQALGQGPQFIFQYYEEEERQRGNFPDRFSGHQFPNYSSELNVNALLLGDSALYLCASSHLSRGESPLHFGNGTRLTVT.